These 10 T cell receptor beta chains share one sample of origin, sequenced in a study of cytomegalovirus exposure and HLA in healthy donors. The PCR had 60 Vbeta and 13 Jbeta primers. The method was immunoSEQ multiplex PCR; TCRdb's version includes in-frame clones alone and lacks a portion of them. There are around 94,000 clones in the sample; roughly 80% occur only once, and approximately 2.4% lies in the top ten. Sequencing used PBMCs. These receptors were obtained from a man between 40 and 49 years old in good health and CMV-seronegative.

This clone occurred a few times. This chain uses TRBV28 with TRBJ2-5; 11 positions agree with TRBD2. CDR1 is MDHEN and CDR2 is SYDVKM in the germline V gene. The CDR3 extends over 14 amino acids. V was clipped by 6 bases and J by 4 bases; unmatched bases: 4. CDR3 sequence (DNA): TGTGCCAGCAGCGGACTAGCGGGCCGAGAGACCCAGTACTTC. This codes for CASSGLAGRETQYF.

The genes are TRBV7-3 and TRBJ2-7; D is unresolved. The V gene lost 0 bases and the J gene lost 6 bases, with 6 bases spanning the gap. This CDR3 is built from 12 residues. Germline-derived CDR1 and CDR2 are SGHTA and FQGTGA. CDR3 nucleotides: TGTGCCAGCAGCTTAACGTTCGGCGAGCAGTACTTC. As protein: CASSLTFGEQYF.

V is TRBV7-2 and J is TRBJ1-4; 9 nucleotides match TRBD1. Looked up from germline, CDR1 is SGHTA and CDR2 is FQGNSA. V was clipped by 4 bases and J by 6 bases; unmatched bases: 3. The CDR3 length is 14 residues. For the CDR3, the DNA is TGTGCCAGCAGCTCGACAGGGGGTGATGAAAAACTGTTTTTT. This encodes CASSSTGGDEKLFF.

The CDR3 region is CASSQEWGSSGGHEQYF. The CDR3 DNA sequence: TGCGCCAGCAGCCAAGAGTGGGGATCGTCGGGGGGGCACGAGCAGTACTTC. This rearrangement joins TRBV4-1 to TRBJ2-7, with 8 bases fitting TRBD2. The CDR3 has 17 amino acids. Trimming cost V 0 bases and J 5 bases; bases outside gene matches: 12. Germline V gene data show CDR1 as MGHRA and CDR2 as YSYEKL.

The CDR3 is CASSFLDRGDSPLHF. The CDR3 region has the DNA TGCGCCAGCAGCTTTCTGGACAGGGGTGATTCACCCCTCCACTTT. The J gene is TRBJ1-6, the V gene TRBV5-1; 9 positions match TRBD1. The CDR3 contains 15 residues. Per germline, CDR1 SGHRS and CDR2 YFSETQ. The V segment lost 2 bases and the J segment 8 bases; nucleotides outside the gene matches: 5. Supplemented by reference TRBV5-1 and TRBJ1-6, the full variable domain reads KAGVTQTPRYLIKTRGQQVTLSCSPISGHRSVSWYQQTPGQGLQFLFEYFSETQRNKGNFPGRFSGRQFSNSRSEMNVSTLELGDSALYLCASSFLDRGDSPLHFGNGTRLTVT.

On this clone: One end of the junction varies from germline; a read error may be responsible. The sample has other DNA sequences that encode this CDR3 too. The CDR3 DNA reads as TGTGCCAGTAGCACCCCGGGACAGGGTTTAAGGGCCACTGAGGCTTTCTTT. It specifies CASSTPGQGLRATEAFF. The genes are TRBV19 and TRBJ1-1; TRBD1 matches at 9 bases. This CDR3 has 17 residues. Germline V gene lookup returns CDR1 LNHDA and CDR2 SQIVND (reference sequence).

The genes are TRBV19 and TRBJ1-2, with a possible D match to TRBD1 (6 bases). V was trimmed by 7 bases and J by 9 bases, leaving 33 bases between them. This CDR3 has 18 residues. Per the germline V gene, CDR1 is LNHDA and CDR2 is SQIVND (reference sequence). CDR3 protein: CASTSRVIGRGELGRYTF. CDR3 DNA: TGTGCCAGTACCTCCCGGGTCATTGGCAGGGGCGAGTTGGGACGCTACACCTTC.

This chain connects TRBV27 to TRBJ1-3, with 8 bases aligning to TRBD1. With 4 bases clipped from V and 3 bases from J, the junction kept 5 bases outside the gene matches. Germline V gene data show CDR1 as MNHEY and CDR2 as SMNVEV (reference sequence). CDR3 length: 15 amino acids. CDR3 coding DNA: TGTGCCAGCAGTTCTCAGGGGGCGGGTGGAAACACCATATATTTT. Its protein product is CASSSQGAGGNTIYF.

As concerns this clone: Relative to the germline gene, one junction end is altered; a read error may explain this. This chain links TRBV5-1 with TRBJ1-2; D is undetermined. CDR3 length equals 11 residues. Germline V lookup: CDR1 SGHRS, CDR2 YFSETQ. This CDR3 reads CASRNSEERSF. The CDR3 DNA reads TGCGCCAGCAGGAATTCGGAGGAAAGGTCCTTC.

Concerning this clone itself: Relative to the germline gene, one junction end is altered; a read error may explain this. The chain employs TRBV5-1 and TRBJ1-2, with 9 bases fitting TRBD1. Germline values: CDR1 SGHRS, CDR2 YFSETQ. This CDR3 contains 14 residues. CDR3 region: CASSLSTGGGDDSF. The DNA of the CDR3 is TGCGCCAGCAGCTTATCCACAGGGGGCGGTGATGATTCTTTC.